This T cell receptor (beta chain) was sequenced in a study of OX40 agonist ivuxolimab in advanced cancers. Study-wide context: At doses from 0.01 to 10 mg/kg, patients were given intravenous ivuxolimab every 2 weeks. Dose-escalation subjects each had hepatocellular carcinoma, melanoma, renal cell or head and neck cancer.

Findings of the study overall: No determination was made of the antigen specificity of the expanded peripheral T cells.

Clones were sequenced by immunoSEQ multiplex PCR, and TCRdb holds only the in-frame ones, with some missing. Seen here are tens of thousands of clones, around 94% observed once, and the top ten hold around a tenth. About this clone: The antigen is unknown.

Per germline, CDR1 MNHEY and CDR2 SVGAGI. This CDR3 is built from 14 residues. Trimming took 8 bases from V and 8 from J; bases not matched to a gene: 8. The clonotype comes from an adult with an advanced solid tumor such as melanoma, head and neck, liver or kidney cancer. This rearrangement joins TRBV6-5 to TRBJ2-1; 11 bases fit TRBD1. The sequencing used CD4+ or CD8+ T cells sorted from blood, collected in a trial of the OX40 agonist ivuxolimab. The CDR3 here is CASSGTGGGDEQFF. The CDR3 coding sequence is TGTGCCAGCTCCGGGACAGGGGGGGGAGATGAGCAGTTCTTC.